These 18 T cell receptor beta chains were all obtained from the same sample, sequenced in a study of shared clonotypes between healthy human individuals. Method: immunoSEQ multiplex PCR; TCRdb's copy keeps in-frame clones and lacks some. The repertoire has about 530,000 clones, roughly 85% of them found once; the top ten carry roughly an eighth. The source material was PBMCs. These receptors were collected from a woman aged 40 to 50 in good health. Some clones in this sample may be carry-over from other donors' samples.

Only one count was recorded for this clone. The J gene is TRBJ2-7, the V gene TRBV11-2; 7 bases align to TRBD2. Trimming removed 1 base from V and 5 bases from J; junction bases left unmatched: 8. The CDR3 runs to 15 residues. Germline V gene lookup returns CDR1 SGHAT and CDR2 FQNNGV. The CDR3 region is CASSLVRGRANEQYF. In DNA, the CDR3 is TGTGCCAGCAGCTTAGTCCGGGGGAGGGCGAACGAGCAGTACTTC.

This clone was seen a few times. The V and J genes are TRBV2 and TRBJ2-7; 9 bases match TRBD1. V shed 6 bases and J 0 bases; nucleotides not matched to a gene: 6. CDR1 is SNHLY, CDR2 FYNNEI, per germline. The CDR3 runs to 15 residues. Here the CDR3 DNA reads TGTGCCAGCAGGTTGACAGGGGGAAGCTCCTACGAGCAGTACTTC. This translates into CASRLTGGSSYEQYF. The variable domain in full, completed from reference TRBV2 and TRBJ2-7, reads EPEVTQTPSHQVTQMGQEVILRCVPISNHLYFYWYRQILGQKVEFLVSFYNNEISEKSEIFDDQFSVERPDGSNFTLKIRSTKLEDSAMYFCASRLTGGSSYEQYFGPGTRLTVT.

This sequence joins TRBV10-3 and TRBJ2-7, with D perhaps matching TRBD1 (5 bases). CDR1 is ENHRY and CDR2 is SYGVKD in the germline V gene. CDR3 length: 11 amino acids. For the CDR3, the DNA is TGTGCGATAGGGGCCGACTACGAGCAGTACTTC. Residues: CAIGADYEQYF.

The chain combines TRBV2 with TRBJ1-4; D may be TRBD1 (5 bases). The germline V gene has CDR1 SNHLY and CDR2 FYNNEI. The CDR3 totals 14 residues. The V and J ends lost 5 bases and 6 bases respectively, with 13 bases between them. CDR3 nucleotides: TGTGCCAGCAGTCCGGGACGGACGCATGAAAAACTGTTTTTT. Encoded protein: CASSPGRTHEKLFF.

Turning to this clone: A read error is possible here, since a much larger clone lies one base away. The rearrangement uses TRBV7-9 and TRBJ2-3; tentative D call: TRBD2 (6 bases). The CDR3 covers 14 residues. V lost 4 bases to trimming and J lost 0 bases, with 8 bases between them. Germline CDR1 and CDR2: SEHNR and FQNEAQ (reference sequence). The CDR3 spells CASSSGTSTDTQYF. As DNA, the CDR3 is TGTGCCAGCAGCTCTGGGACTAGCACAGATACGCAGTATTTT.

In this sample, this clone turned up a few times. In DNA, the CDR3 is TGTGCCAGCTCACTATCTCAGGGGTTTGAAGCTTTCTTT. Protein product: CASSLSQGFEAFF. The V and J genes are TRBV18 and TRBJ1-1; D is perhaps TRBD1 (6 bases). CDR1 and CDR2 from the germline V gene are KGHSH and LQKENI. There are 13 residues in the CDR3. V gave up 4 bases and J gave up 7 bases, with 13 bases separating them.

V usage is TRBV28 and J usage is TRBJ1-2; no reliable D call. The CDR3 contains 14 residues. From germline, CDR1 is MDHEN and CDR2 SYDVKM. The V end lost 6 bases, the J end lost 8 bases, and 19 bases lay between the germline ends. DNA of the CDR3: TGTGCCAGCAGCACACTGGAAAGGGCATACGGCTACACCTTC. Its protein is CASSTLERAYGYTF.

This clone showed up many times. The chain employs TRBV7-6 and TRBJ2-5; TRBD1 is a possible D gene (7 bases). The germline V gene has CDR1 SGHVS and CDR2 FNYEAQ. Trimming shortened V by 0 bases and J by 10 bases, and 30 bases separated the two germline ends. The CDR3 is 19 residues long. CDR3 in amino acids: CASSLALWDSRRRRGGQYF. Written as DNA, the CDR3 is TGTGCCAGCAGCTTAGCGCTTTGGGACAGCCGCCGGAGGAGGGGTGGCCAGTACTTC.

V gene TRBV5-6 combines with J gene TRBJ2-5; no firm D call. Germline V CDR1 and CDR2: SGHDT, YYEEEE. CDR3 length: 15 residues. V lost 3 bases and J lost 0, with 12 bases in between. The CDR3 loop is CASSSKEGYQETQYF. The CDR3 DNA follows: TGTGCCAGCAGCTCCAAAGAAGGGTACCAAGAGACCCAGTACTTC.

This chain links TRBV2 with TRBJ1-2; no clear D. Trimming shortened V by 5 bases and J by 3 bases, and 13 bases separated the two germline ends. Germline V gene lookup returns CDR1 SNHLY and CDR2 FYNNEI. The CDR3 loop spans 14 amino acids. The CDR3 loop reads CASSMTGRHYGYTF. DNA for the CDR3: TGTGCCAGCAGTATGACGGGCCGCCACTATGGCTACACCTTC.

In DNA form, the CDR3 reads TGTGCCAGCAGCTTCTCTTTGGGTGACGCCTGGGGCGAGCAGTACTTC. This translates into CASSFSLGDAWGEQYF. This chain uses TRBV13 with TRBJ2-7; no clear D. V was cut by 3 bases and J by 6 bases, with 21 bases left in between. CDR1 is PRHDT, CDR2 FYEKMQ, per germline (reference sequence). The CDR3 is made up of 16 amino acids.

This clone appeared a few times. The V call is TRBV4-2, the J call TRBJ1-2; a weak D match, TRBD1 (5 bases). The CDR3 is 16 amino acids. Germline assignment: CDR1 LGHNA and CDR2 YNFKEQ. V was cut by 0 bases and J by 2 bases, with 13 bases left in between. The CDR3: CASSQDGADVNYGYTF. As DNA, the CDR3 is TGTGCCAGCAGCCAAGACGGGGCAGACGTCAACTATGGCTACACCTTC.

CDR3 protein: CASSLSGTEHYGYTF. CDR3 DNA: TGTGCCAGCAGCCTCTCCGGGACAGAACACTATGGCTACACCTTC. The rearrangement uses TRBV7-9 and TRBJ1-2, with 7 bases matching TRBD1. CDR1 is SEHNR and CDR2 is FQNEAQ in the germline V gene (reference sequence). This CDR3 region has 15 residues. With 5 bases clipped from V and 3 bases from J, the junction kept 9 bases outside the gene matches.

The V call is TRBV14, the J call TRBJ1-4; D is uncertain. Trimming pared 0 bases from V and 3 bases from J, leaving 8 bases between. The length of the CDR3 is 15 residues. Germline CDR1 and CDR2: SGHDN and FVKESK. CDR3 sequence (DNA): TGTGCCAGCAGCCAAGAGCTCAGTCCTAATGAAAAACTGTTTTTT. Its protein is CASSQELSPNEKLFF.

V usage is TRBV15 and J usage is TRBJ2-3; 7 bases are shared with TRBD2. V dropped 0 bases and J dropped 2; count of bases not matched to a gene: 8. Germline CDR1 LNHNV, CDR2 YYDKDF (reference sequence). The CDR3 is 17 residues long. CDR3 region: CATSRDGAGATTDTQYF. The DNA for the CDR3 is TGTGCCACCAGCAGAGATGGGGCGGGAGCCACCACAGATACGCAGTATTTT.

V is TRBV11-1 and J is TRBJ2-1; D remains ambiguous. The CDR3 runs 14 residues. Between the trimmed V and J ends, which lost 2 bases and 5 bases, there was a span of 10 bases. Per the germline V gene, CDR1 is SGHAT and CDR2 is FQDESV (reference sequence). The CDR3 protein is CASSLWAENNEQFF. CDR3 DNA sequence: TGTGCCAGCAGCTTATGGGCGGAGAACAATGAGCAGTTCTTC. The entire variable domain, with the rest obtained from reference TRBV11-1 and TRBJ2-1, is as follows: EAEVAQSPRYKITEKSQAVAFWCDPISGHATLYWYRQILGQGPELLVQFQDESVVDDSQLPKDRFSAERLKGVDSTLKIQPAELGDSAMYLCASSLWAENNEQFFGPGTRLTVL.

This clone turned up a few times. It may be a read error: a sequence one base away is much more abundant. The V gene is TRBV7-3, the J gene TRBJ2-3; D gene ambiguous. This CDR3 has 13 residues. V lost 2 bases to trimming and J lost 4 bases, with 7 bases between them. CDR1 SGHTA and CDR2 FQGTGA come from the germline V gene. The CDR3 is CASSLDGADTQYF. CDR3 sequence (DNA): TGTGCCAGCAGCTTAGATGGGGCAGATACGCAGTATTTT.

The chain links TRBV6-1 to TRBJ2-7; D is perhaps TRBD1 (6 bases). CDR1 and CDR2 from the germline V gene are MNHNS and SASEGT. CDR3 length: 18 residues. Trimming cost V 4 bases and J 0 bases, with 22 bases left between them. The CDR3 reads CASSVYGNRAQHSYEQYF. CDR3 coding DNA: TGTGCCAGCAGTGTTTATGGGAACAGGGCCCAGCACTCCTACGAGCAGTACTTC.